The sample holds many counts of the clone carrying this TCR beta chain. Antigen unknown. Constant-segment primers were used for 5'RACE, and the resulting TCR alpha and TCR beta cDNA libraries carried sample barcodes and UMIs. Using its own MiXCR run on the 5' RACE reads, TCRdb lists one record per CDR3 protein. The sample lists 250,000 to 350,000 distinct CDR3 sequences, approximately 20% occurring once. The data were obtained in a study of T-cell memory formation after mild COVID-19. General study findings and limits: Most CD4+ clones that shrank were in CM and EM, while CD8+ ones turned up in EMRA. Memory cells collected pre-infection included some clones that later responded, suggesting cross-reactive memory joined.

This TCR came from a man younger than 35 who had mild COVID-19 (a few samples of this study predate the infection). Cell type and time point are not known. The specimen sequenced was PBMCs or a T cell subset sorted from them (not recorded which).

CDR3: CASGLAGGYDTQYF. The DNA of the CDR3 is TGTGCCAGTGGACTAGCGGGGGGCTATGATACGCAGTATTTT. The chain joins TRBV7-2 to TRBJ2-3, with TRBD2 matching 14 bases. The CDR3 has 14 amino acids. The J segment lost 6 bases and the V segment lost 9 bases, leaving 5 bases of the junction unmatched. Germline V gene lookup returns CDR1 SGHTA and CDR2 FQGNSA.